This TCR beta chain was retrieved from a study of T cell clonality in common variable immunodeficiency. The method was immunoSEQ multiplex PCR; TCRdb's version includes in-frame clones alone and lacks a portion of them. The sample was found to contain about 19,000 clones, and every one recurs. Patients and controls were mostly of Caucasian heritage. This clone has only a few counts. Antigen: not known. With the read ending 3 residues before the CDR3 end, the germline J gene is used to fill in that end. Study-wide results and caveats: What drives increased CVID clonality needs T cell subpopulation sequencing. Reportedly, TCR beta sequences from common variable immunodeficiency showed fewer deletions and N-nucleotide insertions. Links between repertoire features and CVID complications were heterogeneity-limited. Shared TCRbeta clones were fewer between CVID subjects than controls.

V lost 2 bases to trimming and J lost 4 bases; unmatched junction nucleotides: 3. CDR1 is MNHEY, CDR2 SVGEGT, per germline. CDR3 size: 14 residues. The sequence was obtained from a human donor with common variable immunodeficiency. Sequenced input: peripheral blood mononuclear cells. The chain has TRBV6-2 or TRBV6-3 and TRBJ2-7, with 9 bases fitting TRBD1. The sequenced part of the CDR3 DNA is TGTGCCAGCAGTTACAACGGACAGGGGTACGAG. The encoded protein is CASSYNGQGYE. The complete CDR3 sequence is CASSYNGQGYEQYF.